One T cell receptor beta chain is described in this entry. This sample is part of a study of blood T cell repertoires in COVID-19. Background on the study: Samples came from the United States, Italy and Spain, spanning acute and convalescent COVID-19. Sources were T cells, B-cell-depleted T cells, or PBMCs; the material itself was cDNA or gDNA.

Original handling: Reference gene primer amplification in the assay estimated nucleated cell counts. Using immunoSEQ multiplex PCR, the repertoire was profiled, and TCRdb retains in-frame clones only, with some absent. V and J calls plus clone size are reproduced from that table; the DNA served to infer D and trimming. The sample contains approximately 34,000 clones, more than 65% of which appear only once. In Seattle, patients joined the study during active infection and were tracked longitudinally. J gave up 4 bases and V 8 bases, and 23 bases lay outside the gene matches. CDR3 length equals 20 residues. The V gene's germline CDR1 is MNHEY and CDR2 SMNVEV (reference sequence).

The clonotype originates from a man aged 65-85 years with COVID-19, enrolled during active disease. The chain is built from TRBV27 and TRBJ2-3, with TRBD2 matching over 11 bases. Input material: peripheral blood. This CDR3 is CASWAYGSPTSGRGADTQYF. The CDR3 DNA reads TGTGCCAGCTGGGCGTACGGCTCTCCAACTAGCGGGAGAGGAGCAGATACGCAGTATTTT.